One sample yielded the 14 T cell receptor beta chains listed below, sequenced in a study of Ad26.COV2.S vaccination and SARS-CoV-2 variants. TCRdb's copy holds only in-frame clones and misses some; the assay was immunoSEQ multiplex PCR. This sample has 300,000 to 450,000 clones, with roughly nine tenths found just once. Source: peripheral blood, taken after recovery from COVID-19. Receptor source: a human donor who had recovered from COVID-19.

This chain links TRBV7-9 with TRBJ2-7, with 9 positions matching TRBD1. The V gene end was trimmed by 3 bases and the J gene end by 6 bases; junction bases not matched to a gene: 6. This CDR3 contains 14 residues. CDR1 SEHNR and CDR2 FQNEAQ come from the germline V gene (reference sequence). CDR3 residues: CASSLGTGKAEQYF. The CDR3 nucleotides are TGTGCCAGCAGCTTGGGGACAGGGAAGGCCGAGCAGTACTTC.

The CDR3 spells CASSQQQGGTEAFF. The CDR3 DNA sequence: TGTGCCAGCAGTCAACAACAGGGGGGGACTGAAGCTTTCTTT. The genes are TRBV6-4 and TRBJ1-1; 8 bases line up with TRBD1. The V segment lost 5 bases and the J segment 5 bases; nucleotides outside the gene matches: 7. Per germline, CDR1 MRHNA and CDR2 SNTAGT. The CDR3 runs to 14 residues.

The CDR3 DNA is TGTGCCACCAGTGAGGGGGGACAGGCGGGCACCGGGGAGCTGTTTTTT. Translating it yields CATSEGGQAGTGELFF. V and J are TRBV24-1 and TRBJ2-2; 8 bases match TRBD1. This CDR3 spans 16 amino acids. V trimming: 4 bases; J trimming: 4 bases; junction bases outside the gene matches: 7. Germline V gene data show CDR1 as KGHDR and CDR2 as SFDVKD.

DNA for the CDR3: TGTGCCAGCAGCCCCGTTGGGGGCCAGAATGAAAAACTGTTTTTT. Its translation: CASSPVGGQNEKLFF. The rearrangement joins TRBV3-1 (or the pseudogene TRBV3-2) to TRBJ1-4; tentative D call: TRBD1 (6 bases). Germline CDR1 is LGHDT and CDR2 is YNNKEL (reference sequence). Trimming left V 4 bases short and J 5 bases short, with 14 bases between. This CDR3 contains 15 residues.

The gene calls are TRBV2 and TRBJ1-2; TRBD1 agrees at 7 bases. Per germline, CDR1 SNHLY and CDR2 FYNNEI. CDR3 size: 14 residues. After removal of 6 bases from V and 2 bases from J, the junction contained 6 bases not matched to a gene. CDR3 loop: CASSGTANNYGYTF. The CDR3 bases are TGTGCCAGCAGCGGGACAGCCAACAACTATGGCTACACCTTC.

J is TRBJ2-7 and V is TRBV4-1; D remains unclear. This CDR3 has 11 residues. The V and J ends lost 1 base and 12 bases respectively, with 10 bases between them. The germline CDR1 and CDR2 sequences are MGHRA and YSYEKL. In DNA, the CDR3 is TGCGCCAGCAGCCAAGGGGCGGTGTGGTACTTC. Its translation is CASSQGAVWYF.

Only one count was recorded for this clone. The V call is TRBV29-1, the J call TRBJ2-3; a weak D match, TRBD2 (5 bases). The V end lost 1 base, the J end lost 6 bases, and 17 bases lay between the germline ends. The CDR3 is 15 amino acids. Germline V gives CDR1 SQVTM, CDR2 ANQGSEA. As DNA, the CDR3 is TGCAGCGTTGAAGGTGGAGCGGCCTCGCGGGATACGCAGTATTTT. Protein product: CSVEGGAASRDTQYF.

The chain uses TRBV6-6 and TRBJ1-4; weak D call: TRBD1 (5 bases). V shed 5 bases and J shed 14 bases, with 21 bases lying between them. The CDR3 is 14 residues long. Per germline, CDR1 MNHNY and CDR2 SVGAGI (reference sequence). The CDR3 nucleotides are TGTGCCAGCAGTATCCCCGGGACGAAAGATTTTCTGTTTTTT. Translated, it gives CASSIPGTKDFLFF.

The rearrangement joins TRBV18 to TRBJ1-1, with TRBD1 as a possible D gene (6 bases). Per germline, CDR1 KGHSH and CDR2 LQKENI. This CDR3 is built from 14 residues. Trimming cost V 3 bases and J 1 base, with 9 bases left between them. Here the CDR3 DNA reads TGTGCCAGCTCACCGGGACAATCGAACACTGAAGCTTTCTTT. This translates into CASSPGQSNTEAFF.

The V and J genes are TRBV7-2 and TRBJ2-3; D is possibly TRBD1 or TRBD2 (6 bases each). Trimming pared 0 bases from V and 1 base from J, leaving 11 bases between. The V gene's germline CDR1 is SGHTA and CDR2 FQGNSA. The CDR3 has 16 amino acids. The CDR3 bases are TGTGCCAGCAGCTTAGCTGGGGGGCCGGGCACAGATACGCAGTATTTT. Translation: CASSLAGGPGTDTQYF.

The genes are TRBV29-1 and TRBJ2-2; D is tentatively TRBD1 or TRBD2 (6 bases each). Trimming shortened V by 7 bases and J by 5 bases, and 17 bases separated the two germline ends. The CDR3 has 14 amino acids. The V gene's germline CDR1 is SQVTM and CDR2 ANQGSEA. This CDR3 reads CSAKPGARTGELFF. Written as DNA, the CDR3 is TGCAGCGCCAAACCGGGGGCACGGACCGGGGAGCTGTTTTTT.

The chain joins TRBV19 to TRBJ2-7; tentatively, D is TRBD2 (5 bases). V was shortened by 4 bases and J by 6 bases, with 16 bases between the two germline ends. The length of the CDR3 is 14 residues. Looked up from germline, CDR1 is LNHDA and CDR2 is SQIVND (reference sequence). The CDR3 DNA follows: TGTGCCAGTAGTACCCAGCCAGCGGCAACCGAGCAGTACTTC. Translated: CASSTQPAATEQYF. Looking up the rest from reference TRBV19 and TRBJ2-7 gives the full variable domain: DGGITQSPKYLFRKEGQNVTLSCEQNLNHDAMYWYRQDPGQGLRLIYYSQIVNDFQKGDIAEGYSVSREKKESFPLTVTSAQKNPTAFYLCASSTQPAATEQYFGPGTRLTVT.

This chain joins TRBV11-3 and TRBJ2-2, with TRBD1 as a possible D gene (6 bases). The ends were cut back, 4 bases at V and 1 base at J, with 10 bases in the middle. Germline lookup yields CDR1 SGHNT and CDR2 YENEEA. This CDR3 region has 15 residues. Written as DNA, the CDR3 is TGTGCCAGCAGCTCGCAAGGGGGGAACACCGGGGAGCTGTTTTTT. Its translation: CASSSQGGNTGELFF.

The rearrangement uses TRBV7-9 and TRBJ2-1; 9 nucleotides line up with TRBD1. The CDR3 covers 18 residues. V was pared by 4 bases and J by 7 bases, with 17 bases of the junction left unmatched. Germline V gene sequence: CDR1 SEHNR, CDR2 FQNEAQ (reference sequence). CDR3 bases: TGTGCCAGCAGCTCGACACTCCTGGACAGGGGAAGGGGGAATGAGCAGTTCTTC. Its translation: CASSSTLLDRGRGNEQFF.